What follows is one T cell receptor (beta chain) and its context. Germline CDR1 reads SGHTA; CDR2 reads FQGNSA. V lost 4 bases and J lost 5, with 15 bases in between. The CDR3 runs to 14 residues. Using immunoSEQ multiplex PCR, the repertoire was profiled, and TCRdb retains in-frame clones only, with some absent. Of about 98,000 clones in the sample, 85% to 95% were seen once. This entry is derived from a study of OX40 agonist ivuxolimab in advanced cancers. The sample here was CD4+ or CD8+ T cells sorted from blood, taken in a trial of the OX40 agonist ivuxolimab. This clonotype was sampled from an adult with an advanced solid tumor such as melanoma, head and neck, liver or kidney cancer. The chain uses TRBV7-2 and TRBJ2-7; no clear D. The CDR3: CASSSQTGVDEQYF. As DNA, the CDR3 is TGTGCCAGCAGCTCCCAGACCGGTGTGGACGAGCAGTACTTC.